This TCR beta chain is drawn from a study of regulatory T cells in long-lasting Graves disease. Worth noting for this clonotype: A junction end diverges from the germline sequence, so it may reflect a read error.

The sample's time point: persistent/refractory GD, antithyroid drugs over 5 years with positive TRAb. From PBMCs, RNA was extracted and then used to make the TCR library. A roughly 8.6-milliliter sample of peripheral blood was drawn into EDTA tubes. This CDR3 has 13 amino acids. The germline V gene encodes CDR1 SGDLS and CDR2 YYNGEE. In building TCR beta libraries, iRepertoire HTBI primers were used together with Arm-PCR of CDR3 regions. How the authors handled the data: Identified segments across samples numbered more than 55 TRBV and more than 11 TRBJ. TCRdb re-called the multiplex PCR reads with MiXCR, one entry per CDR3 protein. The V and J calls were not made by the authors but by TCRdb's processing. In the table there are around 450,000 distinct CDR3 sequences, 20% to 25% of which are singletons.

The starting material was peripheral blood mononuclear cells (PBMCs), obtained when the disease was refractory, from a patient treated with antithyroid drugs. The origin of this receptor is a female donor with Graves disease. The chain joins TRBV9 to TRBJ1-5; D is uncertain. This CDR3 is CAGSDGYNQPQHF. The CDR3 region has the DNA TGTGCCGGCAGCGACGGGTACAATCAGCCCCAGCATTTT.